The sequence of this TCR beta chain was determined in a study of post-analysis software for immune sequencing data. Findings and caveats of the study: Among five TRBV segments more frequent in patients than controls were TRBV5-6, TRBV5-1 and TRBV20-1. Normalized Chao1 diversity was significantly reduced in patients versus controls.

Germline CDR1 and CDR2: DFQATT and SNEGSKA (reference sequence). V lost 4 bases and J lost 5; bases outside the gene matches: 6. This CDR3 contains 13 residues. Unique molecular identifiers were present in the TCR beta cDNA libraries. Input populations of roughly 0.9 to 10 million T cells gave rise to some 500,000 cDNA molecules. TCRdb re-analysed the PCR reads in MiXCR, keeping a single row per CDR3 protein. The sample has approximately 770,000 distinct CDR3 sequences; roughly 50% are singletons. The sample holds a few counts of this clonotype. Its matching antigen is unknown. This clonotype was obtained from a girl aged 5-17 years with multiple sclerosis. The sample was blood. V gene TRBV20-1 combines with J gene TRBJ2-5; 8 positions agree with TRBD2. CDR3: CSATGLAQETQYF. In nucleotides, the CDR3 is TGCAGTGCTACCGGACTAGCCCAGGAGACCCAGTACTTC.